The entry below describes one T cell receptor beta chain. The antigen is not known. During its preparation, the TCRbeta library received unique molecular identifiers. TCRdb used MiXCR to reprocess the PCR reads, holding one entry per CDR3 protein. The repertoire includes 610,000 or so distinct CDR3 sequences, around 27% of them detected once, and around 36% sits in the top ten. The V gene end was trimmed by 3 bases and the J gene end by 1 base; junction bases not matched to a gene: 3. The CDR3 runs 16 residues. Germline V gives CDR1 LGHNA, CDR2 YNFKEQ. The sample is drawn from a study of T-cell reconstitution after alpha-beta-depleted transplantation in children. Findings and limits, study-wide: After transplant, at about two months, alpha-beta T cells were reportedly derived from several hundred expanded graft clones. Where some patients showed high TCRbeta diversity at day 60, it came from recipient T cells and thymic progenitors that had survived. T cells produced anew were the main source of T-cell counts and diversity one year after transplant.

Sample: PBMCs, taken before TCRalphabeta/CD19-depleted stem cell transplant. V gene TRBV4-2 combines with J gene TRBJ2-1; 10 nucleotides align to TRBD2. The TCR sequence derives from a boy under two years old with Wiskott-Aldrich syndrome, due to receive a stem cell transplant. Here the CDR3 reads CASSHVAGGSYNEQFF. The DNA for the CDR3 is TGTGCCAGCAGCCATGTAGCGGGAGGTTCCTACAATGAGCAGTTCTTC.